The 27 T cell receptor beta chains below all came from one sample that was sequenced in a study of cytomegalovirus exposure and HLA in healthy donors. Primers: 60 Vbeta forward and 13 Jbeta reverse. Assay used: immunoSEQ multiplex PCR; TCRdb lists only in-frame clones, some missing. Counted here are 100,000 to 150,000 clones, roughly 79% occurring once; the ten biggest clones make up 2.5% to 3%. The sample comprised PBMCs. All receptors come from a boy younger than 10 in good health and CMV-seronegative.

This chain links TRBV4-3 with TRBJ2-7; D is unclear. Deletions cut 0 bases from V and 2 bases from J, with 14 bases between. Germline loops: CDR1 LGHNA, CDR2 YSLEER. This CDR3 is 16 amino acids long. Here the CDR3 DNA reads TGCGCCAGCAGCCAAGATTTGGCAGATGAAGCCTACGAGCAGTACTTC. Protein: CASSQDLADEAYEQYF.

The chain joins TRBV30 to TRBJ1-1, with no clear D. The germline gives CDR1 GTSNPN, CDR2 SVGIG (reference sequence). The CDR3 is made up of 13 amino acids. Trimming took 4 bases from V and 5 from J, leaving 14 bases between them. CDR3 sequence reads: CAWIRPTGTEAFF. DNA for the CDR3: TGTGCCTGGATCAGACCCACGGGGACTGAAGCTTTCTTT.

This chain links TRBV14 with TRBJ1-2, with a tentative D call TRBD1 (5 bases). Germline V gene data show CDR1 as SGHDN and CDR2 as FVKESK. The V end was cut by 4 bases, the J end by 5 bases, with 14 bases between. The CDR3 is 14 amino acids. The DNA for the CDR3 is TGTGCCAGCAGCCCGCCTGGGGGGTTATATGGCTACACCTTC. This encodes CASSPPGGLYGYTF.

This chain uses TRBV6-1 with TRBJ1-2, with D hard to call. The CDR3 is 16 amino acids. The germline CDR1 and CDR2 sequences are MNHNS and SASEGT. Trimming shortened V by 0 bases and J by 5 bases, and 16 bases separated the two germline ends. CDR3 DNA sequence: TGTGCCAGCAGTGAAGCGAGGAGGGTAGAGGTTTATGGCTACACCTTC. It encodes CASSEARRVEVYGYTF.

CDR3 DNA: TGTGCCAGCAGCGACCGACAGAGCAATCAGCCCCAGCATTTT. Translation: CASSDRQSNQPQHF. The chain recombines TRBV9 with TRBJ1-5, with a possible D match to TRBD1 (5 bases). The CDR3 length is 14 residues. The ends were cut back, 3 bases at V and 1 base at J, with 8 bases in the middle. Germline V lookup: CDR1 SGDLS, CDR2 YYNGEE.

The chain joins TRBV11-1 to TRBJ2-7, with 8 nucleotides matching TRBD1. The germline V gene has CDR1 SGHAT and CDR2 FQDESV (reference sequence). CDR3 length: 13 amino acids. The J segment lost 4 bases and the V segment lost 5 bases, leaving 4 bases of the junction unmatched. CDR3 in DNA: TGTGCCAGCAGCCCAGGGGGCTGGTACGAGCAGTACGTC. Protein: CASSPGGWYEQYV.

V and J are TRBV7-6 and TRBJ2-2, with a weak D call TRBD1 (6 bases). In germline, CDR1 is SGHVS, CDR2 FNYEAQ. Trimming took 4 bases from V and 4 from J, leaving 22 bases between them. The CDR3 length is 18 residues. The CDR3 DNA follows: TGTGCCAGCAGCTCCCCGGGTGTGGGGGCGGCTGGCACCGGGGAGCTGTTTTTT. It encodes CASSSPGVGAAGTGELFF.

The chain uses TRBV27 and TRBJ2-1; 10 bases agree with TRBD2. V was clipped by 2 bases and J by 8 bases; unmatched bases: 6. In germline, CDR1 is MNHEY, CDR2 SMNVEV (reference sequence). The CDR3 consists of 15 residues. CDR3 region: CASSLLAGVSDEQFF. DNA of the CDR3: TGTGCCAGCAGTTTACTAGCGGGAGTGTCGGATGAGCAGTTCTTC.

The gene calls are TRBV2 and TRBJ1-2; 9 nucleotides line up with TRBD1. The V segment lost 7 bases and the J segment 8 bases; nucleotides outside the gene matches: 17. The CDR3 is 16 amino acids. The germline CDR1 and CDR2 sequences are SNHLY and FYNNEI. The CDR3 DNA follows: TGTGCCAGCACCTACAACAGGGGGCGGGCAACTAGCGGCTACACCTTC. Protein: CASTYNRGRATSGYTF.

The chain recombines TRBV5-1 with TRBJ1-1; weak D call: TRBD1 (5 bases). Trimming took off 7 bases at V and 0 bases at J, with 10 bases between the two ends. The CDR3 loop spans 13 amino acids. Per germline, CDR1 SGHRS and CDR2 YFSETQ. The CDR3 DNA is TGCGCCAGCCGAGAGGACATGAACACTGAAGCTTTCTTT. This gives the protein CASREDMNTEAFF.

The genes are TRBV6-1 and TRBJ1-5, with TRBD1 as a possible D gene (5 bases). The V gene's germline CDR1 is MNHNS and CDR2 SASEGT. The germline V and J ends were trimmed by 6 bases and 3 bases, with 12 bases remaining between them. This CDR3 is 14 amino acids long. The CDR3 loop reads CASSLDRDNQPQHF. Written as DNA, the CDR3 is TGTGCCAGCAGCTTAGACAGAGACAATCAGCCCCAGCATTTT.

The chain couples TRBV6-1 to TRBJ2-7, with TRBD1 matching 10 bases. The germline V gene encodes CDR1 MNHNS and CDR2 SASEGT. Trimming took 7 bases from V and 2 from J; bases not matched to a gene: 5. The CDR3 totals 14 residues. The CDR3 is CASTQGTGAYEQYV. The CDR3 coding sequence is TGTGCCAGCACTCAAGGGACAGGGGCCTACGAGCAGTACGTC.

The gene calls are TRBV7-9 and TRBJ1-1, with a possible D match to TRBD1 (6 bases). Trimming stripped 2 bases from V and 0 bases from J, with 16 bases between. This CDR3 is 17 amino acids long. Germline loops: CDR1 SEHNR, CDR2 FQNEAQ (reference sequence). CDR3 region: CASSLFGRGVMNTEAFF. The CDR3 coding sequence is TGTGCCAGCAGCTTATTCGGCAGGGGCGTTATGAACACTGAAGCTTTCTTT.

The V call is TRBV7-3, the J call TRBJ2-3, with TRBD2 as a possible D gene (5 bases). Germline CDR1 is SGHTA and CDR2 is FQGTGA. The CDR3 runs 14 residues. V lost 0 bases, J lost 1 base, and 5 bases lay in between. The CDR3 loop is CASSLTRGTDTQYF. The CDR3 region has the DNA TGTGCCAGCAGCTTAACGCGGGGCACAGATACGCAGTATTTT.

V usage is TRBV5-6 and J usage is TRBJ1-1; D is ambiguous. V was trimmed by 0 bases and J by 1 base, leaving 13 bases between them. The CDR3 sequence is 16 residues long. CDR1 and CDR2 from the germline V gene are SGHDT and YYEEEE. The CDR3, as DNA: TGTGCCAGCAGCTTGGGTGTTTGGGAGGGGAACACTGAAGCTTTCTTT. This sequence encodes CASSLGVWEGNTEAFF.

V usage is TRBV5-1 and J usage is TRBJ2-1, with 15 bases fitting TRBD2. V lost 2 bases and J lost 10; bases outside the gene matches: 7. In germline, CDR1 is SGHRS, CDR2 YFSETQ. The CDR3 is made up of 16 amino acids. The CDR3 DNA is TGCGCCAGCAGCTTACATCCGGGACTAGCGGGGGGAGAGCAGTTCTTC. Its translation: CASSLHPGLAGGEQFF.

The chain carries TRBV11-3 and TRBJ2-7; 10 bases match TRBD1. CDR1 is SGHNT and CDR2 is YENEEA in the germline V gene. Trimming took 2 bases from V and 3 from J; bases not matched to a gene: 7. This CDR3 contains 16 residues. The CDR3 reads CASSLKGTGEGYEQYF. CDR3 coding DNA: TGTGCCAGCAGCTTAAAAGGGACAGGGGAAGGCTACGAGCAGTACTTC.

This clone has just a few counts. V usage is TRBV5-4 and J usage is TRBJ2-7, with D unresolved. Per germline, CDR1 SGHNT and CDR2 YYREEE (reference sequence). The CDR3 has 12 amino acids. V shed 3 bases and J shed 3 bases, with 7 bases lying between them. This chain's CDR3 is CASSWADYEQYF. CDR3 DNA: TGTGCCAGCAGCTGGGCCGACTACGAGCAGTACTTC.

This clone has a handful of counts. V and J are TRBV6-4 and TRBJ2-3; 7 nucleotides agree with TRBD2. J lost 4 bases, V lost 4 bases, and 5 bases had no gene match. The CDR3 is made up of 14 amino acids. Per the germline V gene, CDR1 is MRHNA and CDR2 is SNTAGT. DNA for the CDR3: TGTGCCAGCAGTGGCGGTAGCGGGCCAGATACGCAGTATTTT. Protein sequence: CASSGGSGPDTQYF.

This chain joins TRBV7-9 and TRBJ2-1, with a weak D call TRBD2 (5 bases). The V and J ends lost 2 bases and 7 bases respectively, with 12 bases between them. Germline lookup yields CDR1 SEHNR and CDR2 FQNEAQ (reference sequence). This CDR3 contains 14 residues. Here the CDR3 DNA reads TGTGCCAGCAGCTTAAACGACTACGGGAATGAGCAGTTCTTC. It yields the protein CASSLNDYGNEQFF.

The chain couples TRBV6-4 to TRBJ2-3; D possibly corresponds to TRBD2 (6 bases). Germline V gives CDR1 MRHNA, CDR2 SNTAGT. V dropped 0 bases and J dropped 6 bases, with 13 bases sitting between them. The CDR3 is 15 residues long. The CDR3 bases are TGTGCCAGCAGTGACTCGCCTCAAGGAGGGGATACGCAGTATTTT. It specifies CASSDSPQGGDTQYF.

The chain carries TRBV19 and TRBJ2-2; 7 bases match TRBD1. The V and J ends lost 4 bases and 3 bases, in that order; junction bases with no gene match: 2. This CDR3 contains 14 residues. Germline lookup yields CDR1 LNHDA and CDR2 SQIVND (reference sequence). CDR3 protein: CASSRDSYTGELFF. CDR3 nucleotides: TGTGCCAGTAGTAGGGACAGCTACACCGGGGAGCTGTTTTTT.

CDR3 amino acids: CASGFPSYEQYF. CDR3 bases: TGTGCTAGTGGTTTTCCTTCCTACGAGCAGTACTTC. The chain links TRBV12-5 to TRBJ2-7, with D hard to call. Germline V lookup: CDR1 LGHNT, CDR2 FRNRAP. The CDR3 has 12 amino acids. V was pared by 3 bases and J by 1 base, with 4 bases between.

The chain recombines TRBV14 with TRBJ2-7; perhaps TRBD2 as D (5 bases). CDR3 length equals 15 residues. Germline lookup yields CDR1 SGHDN and CDR2 FVKESK. V gave up 1 base and J gave up 2 bases, with 12 bases separating them. The CDR3 bases are TGTGCCAGCAGCCAAGGAGGAAGGGAGACCTACGAGCAGTACTTC. Its protein is CASSQGGRETYEQYF. The variable domain in full, with the rest retrieved from reference TRBV14 and TRBJ2-7, is EAGVTQFPSHSVIEKGQTVTLRCDPISGHDNLYWYRRVMGKEIKFLLHFVKESKQDESGMPNNRFLAERTGGTYSTLKVQPAELEDSGVYFCASSQGGRETYEQYFGPGTRLTVT.

This chain connects TRBV5-1 to TRBJ2-5; D remains unclear. V was cut by 0 bases and J by 0 bases, with 12 bases left in between. CDR3 length: 16 residues. Germline V gene lookup returns CDR1 SGHRS and CDR2 YFSETQ. The CDR3 loop is CASSLGAENYQETQYF. In DNA form, the CDR3 reads TGCGCCAGCAGCTTGGGGGCAGAGAATTACCAAGAGACCCAGTACTTC.

The chain has TRBV5-1 and TRBJ1-3, with D possibly being TRBD1 (5 bases). This CDR3 is 13 amino acids long. Germline assignment: CDR1 SGHRS and CDR2 YFSETQ. Trimming removed 3 bases from V and 1 base from J, with 5 bases in between. The CDR3, as DNA: TGCGCCAGCAGCTCAGGGTCTGGAAACACCATATATTTT. Translated: CASSSGSGNTIYF.

This clone showed up just a few times. The chain combines TRBV6-5 with TRBJ1-3; D gene uncertain. This CDR3 contains 15 residues. V lost 7 bases to trimming and J lost 0 bases, with 13 bases between them. The germline V gene has CDR1 MNHEY and CDR2 SVGAGI. Here the CDR3 DNA reads TGTGCCAGCAAACCCTACGGTAACTCTGGAAACACCATATATTTT. Protein product: CASKPYGNSGNTIYF.